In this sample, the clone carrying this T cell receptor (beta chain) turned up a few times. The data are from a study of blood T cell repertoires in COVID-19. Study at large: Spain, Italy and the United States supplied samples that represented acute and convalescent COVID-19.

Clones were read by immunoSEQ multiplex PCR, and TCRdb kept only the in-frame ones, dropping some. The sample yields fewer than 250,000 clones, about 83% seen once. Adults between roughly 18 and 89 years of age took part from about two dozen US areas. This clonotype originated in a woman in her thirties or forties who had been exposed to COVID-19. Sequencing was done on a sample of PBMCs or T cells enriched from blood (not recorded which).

The CDR3 DNA follows: TGTGCCTGGAACTCCGACAGTCTCTATGGCTACACCTTC. As protein: CAWNSDSLYGYTF. The chain carries TRBV30 and TRBJ1-2; weak D call: TRBD1 (5 bases). Germline values: CDR1 GTSNPN, CDR2 SVGIG (reference sequence). V was shortened by 4 bases and J by 4 bases, with 13 bases between the two germline ends. The CDR3 spans 13 residues.